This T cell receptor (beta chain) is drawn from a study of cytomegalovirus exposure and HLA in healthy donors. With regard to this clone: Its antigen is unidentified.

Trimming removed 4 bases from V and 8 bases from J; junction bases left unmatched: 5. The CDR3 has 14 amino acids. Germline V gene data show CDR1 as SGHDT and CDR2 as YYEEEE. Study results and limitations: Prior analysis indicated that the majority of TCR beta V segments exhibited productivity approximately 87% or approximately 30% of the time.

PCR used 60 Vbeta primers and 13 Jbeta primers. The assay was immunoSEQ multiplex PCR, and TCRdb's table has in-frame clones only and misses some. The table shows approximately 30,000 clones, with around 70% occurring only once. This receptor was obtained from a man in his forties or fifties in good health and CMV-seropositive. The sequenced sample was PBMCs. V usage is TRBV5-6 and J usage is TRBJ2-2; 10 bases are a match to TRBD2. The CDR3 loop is CASSPPSGRGELFF. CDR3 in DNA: TGTGCCAGCAGCCCTCCTAGCGGGAGAGGGGAGCTGTTTTTT. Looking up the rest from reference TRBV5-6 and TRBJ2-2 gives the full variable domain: DAGVTQSPTHLIKTRGQQVTLRCSPKSGHDTVSWYQQALGQGPQFIFQYYEEEERQRGNFPDRFSGHQFPNYSSELNVNALLLGDSALYLCASSPPSGRGELFFGEGSRLTVL.